The entry below gives a single T cell receptor (beta chain) sequence along with its context. The CDR3 has 15 residues. CDR1 is LNHDA and CDR2 is SQIVND in the germline V gene (reference sequence). V gave up 0 bases and J gave up 3 bases, with 11 bases separating them. This table comes from immunoSEQ multiplex PCR, and its TCRdb copy is limited to in-frame clones, with some not included. The sample lists about 21,000 clones; 80% to 90% were seen once. Patients who had autoimmune disease history or got systemic immunosuppression were left out. These data originate in a study of OX40 agonist ivuxolimab in advanced cancers. Overall study context: Ivuxolimab is an agonistic anti-OX40 (CD134) antibody, and patients were treated with it. Melanoma, hepatocellular carcinoma, head and neck or renal cell cancer occurred in dose-escalation patients.

The sequence came from an adult with an advanced solid tumor such as melanoma, head and neck, liver or kidney cancer. The rearrangement links TRBV19 to TRBJ1-1, with D tentatively TRBD1 (5 bases). The source material was CD4+ or CD8+ T cells sorted from blood, sampled in a trial of the OX40 agonist ivuxolimab. The CDR3 here is CASSIDPGGYTEAFF. The CDR3 nucleotides read TGTGCCAGTAGTATAGATCCGGGGGGGTACACTGAAGCTTTCTTT.